The 9 T cell receptor beta chains given below trace back to one sample, sequenced in a study of response to subunit inactivated influenza vaccine. TCRdb reprocessed the RT-PCR reads via MiXCR and lists one record per CDR3 protein. This table holds about 540,000 distinct CDR3 sequences, 20% to 25% found once. The same data also contributed to another study, on T cells expressing NK-cell markers. As reported in that work: The cDNA for TCR beta came from 5'RACE template switching with UMIs.

This material consisted of CD4+ T cells sorted from PBMCs, taken about 11 days after vaccination. The receptors were gathered from a man in his fifties or sixties who received an inactivated influenza vaccine.

A few counts support this clonotype. The genes are TRBV20-1 and TRBJ2-7; unclear D gene. Germline assignment: CDR1 DFQATT and CDR2 SNEGSKA (reference sequence). Trimming cost V 3 bases and J 0 bases, with 9 bases left between them. The CDR3 runs to 13 residues. The CDR3 is CSASHLSSYEQYF. The CDR3 nucleotides are TGCAGTGCTAGCCACTTGAGCTCCTACGAGCAGTACTTC.

The V gene is TRBV4-2, the J gene TRBJ2-5; D remains ambiguous. CDR1 is LGHNA, CDR2 YNFKEQ, per germline. Trimming pared 0 bases from V and 1 base from J, leaving 9 bases between. The CDR3 runs to 15 residues. The CDR3 DNA reads TGTGCCAGCAGCCAAGATCGGGTGGCCCAAGAGACCCAGTACTTC. Protein: CASSQDRVAQETQYF.

This clonotype was counted a few times. This chain connects TRBV15 to TRBJ2-5; no firm D call. This CDR3 has 12 amino acids. The V end lost 0 bases, the J end lost 5 bases, and 4 bases lay between the germline ends. The germline V gene encodes CDR1 LNHNV and CDR2 YYDKDF (reference sequence). The CDR3 region has the DNA TGTGCCACCAGCAGAGACTTCGAGACCCAGTACTTC. Translated, it gives CATSRDFETQYF.

This clonotype was found a few times. The CDR3 here is CASSPLGTGLAGNEQFF. CDR3 bases: TGTGCCAGTAGTCCCCTGGGGACAGGGCTTGCTGGCAATGAGCAGTTCTTC. This chain links TRBV19 with TRBJ2-1; 9 nucleotides match TRBD1. The CDR3 is made up of 17 amino acids. The trim removed 5 bases at V and 6 bases at J, leaving 14 bases unmatched. Per the germline V gene, CDR1 is LNHDA and CDR2 is SQIVND (reference sequence).

The chain recombines TRBV20-1 with TRBJ2-5, with TRBD1 matching over 8 bases. This CDR3 spans 16 amino acids. The J segment lost 2 bases and the V segment lost 0 bases, leaving 8 bases of the junction unmatched. CDR1 is DFQATT and CDR2 is SNEGSKA in the germline V gene (reference sequence). The CDR3 DNA follows: TGCAGTGCTAGAGAAGTAGGGACAGGTATACAAGAGACCCAGTACTTC. This sequence encodes CSAREVGTGIQETQYF.

The rearrangement joins TRBV6-2 or TRBV6-3 to TRBJ1-5; D remains unclear. This CDR3 comprises 11 residues. Germline-derived CDR1 and CDR2 are MNHEY and SVGEGT. Deletions cut 10 bases from V and 7 bases from J, with 11 bases between. CDR3 sequence: CATSMGQPQHF. CDR3 DNA sequence: TGTGCCACCTCAATGGGGCAGCCCCAGCATTTT.

The chain links TRBV29-1 to TRBJ1-2, with D tentatively TRBD1 (6 bases). This CDR3 has 12 amino acids. Germline loops: CDR1 SQVTM, CDR2 ANQGSEA. V lost 4 bases, J lost 7 bases, and 13 bases lay in between. CDR3 amino acids: CSVVWGALGYTF. The DNA for the CDR3 is TGCAGCGTTGTGTGGGGGGCCCTTGGCTACACCTTC. Based on the CDR3 plus reference TRBV29-1 and TRBJ1-2, the full variable domain is SAVISQKPSRDICQRGTSLTIQCQVDSQVTMMFWYRQQPGQSLTLIATANQGSEATYESGFVIDKFPISRPNLTFSTLTVSNMSPEDSSIYLCSVVWGALGYTFGSGTRLTVV.

Only a few counts were recorded for this clonotype. The rearrangement joins TRBV5-1 to TRBJ2-3; D tentatively fits TRBD1 or TRBD2 (5 bases each). Germline V CDR1 and CDR2: SGHRS, YFSETQ. Between the trimmed V and J ends, which lost 4 bases and 4 bases, there was a span of 16 bases. The CDR3 spans 15 residues. CDR3 loop: CASSLSGLGADTQYF. The CDR3 nucleotides are TGCGCCAGCAGCCTATCGGGGCTCGGCGCAGATACGCAGTATTTT.

The chain has TRBV10-3 and TRBJ1-5, with D possibly matching TRBD1 (6 bases). V was pared by 0 bases and J by 0 bases, with 9 bases between. This CDR3 spans 16 amino acids. Looked up from germline, CDR1 is ENHRY and CDR2 is SYGVKD. This CDR3 is CAISESRGDSNQPQHF. For the CDR3, the DNA is TGTGCCATCAGTGAGTCTAGGGGGGATAGCAATCAGCCCCAGCATTTT.